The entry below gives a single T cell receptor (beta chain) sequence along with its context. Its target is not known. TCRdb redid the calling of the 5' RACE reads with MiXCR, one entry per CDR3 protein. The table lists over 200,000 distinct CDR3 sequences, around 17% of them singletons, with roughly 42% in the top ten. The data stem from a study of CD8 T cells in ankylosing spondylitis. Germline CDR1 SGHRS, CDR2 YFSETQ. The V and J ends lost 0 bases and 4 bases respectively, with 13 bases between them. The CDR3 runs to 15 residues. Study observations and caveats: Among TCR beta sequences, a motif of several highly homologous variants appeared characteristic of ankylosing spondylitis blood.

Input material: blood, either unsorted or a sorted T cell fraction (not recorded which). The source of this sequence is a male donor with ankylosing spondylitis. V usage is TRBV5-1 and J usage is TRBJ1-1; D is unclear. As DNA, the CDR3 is TGCGCCAGCAGCTTGGAGCGGGGTTCGTTCACTGAAGCTTTCTTT. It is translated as CASSLERGSFTEAFF.